The 20 T cell receptor beta chains below all came from one sample that was sequenced in a study of T cells in Graves' hyperthyroidism and ophthalmopathy. Amplification of TCR beta CDR3 regions was performed using RNA transcripts as template. A first-round RT-PCR of the TCR CDR3 used the HTBI primer set. TCRdb re-derived calls from the multiplex PCR reads in MiXCR, one entry per CDR3 protein. This table holds fewer than 750,000 distinct CDR3 sequences, roughly 50% found once. Sequenced material: peripheral blood or thyroid tissue (not recorded which). Receptors originate from a woman aged 18-29 years with Graves' hyperthyroidism.

The chain links TRBV10-3 to TRBJ1-3, with TRBD1 matching over 10 bases. The germline V gene encodes CDR1 ENHRY and CDR2 SYGVKD. The CDR3 has 17 residues. Germline trimming cut 3 bases from V and 8 bases from J; bases unmatched to any gene: 13. Here the CDR3 reads CAISETGTGVSGDTIYF. CDR3 sequence (DNA): TGTGCCATCAGTGAAACCGGGACAGGGGTTTCGGGGGACACCATATATTTT.

This clonotype was seen at least ten times. The V gene is TRBV6-2 or TRBV6-3, the J gene TRBJ2-7; 8 positions match TRBD2. The CDR3 totals 14 residues. V shed 6 bases and J 6 bases; nucleotides not matched to a gene: 10. Germline loops: CDR1 MNHEY, CDR2 SVGEGT. CDR3 residues: CASRTSGSSGEQYF. CDR3 nucleotide sequence: TGTGCCAGCAGAACCAGCGGGAGTTCCGGCGAGCAGTACTTC.

V usage is TRBV27 and J usage is TRBJ2-5, with TRBD2 matching over 13 bases. Germline CDR1 and CDR2: MNHEY and SMNVEV (reference sequence). After removal of 7 bases from V and 3 bases from J, the junction contained 5 bases not matched to a gene. This CDR3 is 15 amino acids long. The CDR3 protein is CASMWTSGSEETQYF. The CDR3 nucleotides are TGTGCCAGCATGTGGACTAGCGGGAGTGAAGAGACCCAGTACTTC.

This clonotype was detected a few times. V is TRBV16 and J is TRBJ1-5, with D hard to call. CDR1 and CDR2 (germline): KGHSY, FQNENV. The CDR3 is 16 amino acids. The V end lost 1 base, the J end lost 4 bases, and 14 bases lay between the germline ends. The CDR3 region is CASSQLSPAGNQPQHF. For the CDR3, the DNA is TGTGCCAGCAGCCAATTGAGCCCCGCTGGAAATCAGCCCCAGCATTTT.

Notes on this clonotype: A much larger clone is a single base away; this may be a read error. The chain links TRBV9 to TRBJ1-4; maybe TRBD1 (6 bases). The CDR3 loop spans 15 amino acids. Per the germline V gene, CDR1 is SGDLS and CDR2 is YYNGEE. The CDR3 sequence is CAGSVQQGPNEKLFF. CDR3 DNA sequence: TGTGCCGGCAGCGTTCAGCAGGGGCCTAATGAAAAACTGTTTTTT.

V is TRBV12-5 and J is TRBJ1-5, with D hard to call. This CDR3 is built from 16 residues. Germline-derived CDR1 and CDR2 are LGHNT and FRNRAP. The CDR3 region is CASSLSGGIINQPQHF. In DNA form, the CDR3 reads TGTGCCAGCAGTTTGTCGGGAGGGATAATTAATCAGCCCCAGCATTTT.

This clonotype has just a few counts. This chain uses TRBV12-3 or TRBV12-4 with TRBJ2-2; 10 nucleotides match TRBD2. The CDR3 consists of 16 residues. V lost 3 bases, J lost 8 bases, and 9 bases stayed unmatched. CDR3: CASSFHLAGVGGELFF. The CDR3 coding sequence is TGTGCCAGCAGTTTCCATCTAGCGGGAGTGGGAGGGGAGCTGTTTTTT.

With regard to this clonotype: This could be a read error, since a much larger clone is one nucleotide away. This CDR3 fails to terminate in the conserved phenylalanine or tryptophan, so it likely reflects a read error. The V gene is TRBV12-3 or TRBV12-4, the J gene TRBJ2-3; 12 nucleotides align to TRBD2. Trimming removed 4 bases from V and 1 base from J; junction bases left unmatched: 3. The CDR3 contains 16 residues. The DNA of the CDR3 is TGTGCCAGCAGTTCTAGACTAGCGGGAGGCACAGATACGCAGTATTGT. This codes for CASSSRLAGGTDTQYC.

The sample holds a few counts of this clonotype. J is TRBJ2-7 and V is TRBV6-1, with TRBD2 matching 8 bases. The CDR3 totals 13 residues. After removal of 8 bases from V and 7 bases from J, the junction contained 10 bases not matched to a gene. Germline V gives CDR1 MNHNS, CDR2 SASEGT. The CDR3 loop is CASREGGLGEQYF. CDR3 in DNA: TGTGCCAGCCGGGAGGGGGGCCTGGGGGAGCAGTACTTC.

In the case of this clonotype: Since no conserved phenylalanine or tryptophan closes the CDR3, a read error is the likely cause. J is TRBJ1-5 and V is TRBV18, with D possibly matching TRBD1 (6 bases). CDR1 KGHSH and CDR2 LQKENI come from the germline V gene. V shed 3 bases and J shed 5 bases, with 11 bases lying between them. This CDR3 has 14 amino acids. For the CDR3, the DNA is TGTGCCAGCTCACCTGGGGGGGGCGATCAGCCCCAGCATCTT. This encodes CASSPGGGDQPQHL.

The chain uses TRBV5-4 and TRBJ2-2; TRBD2 matches at 10 bases. The CDR3 consists of 17 residues. The germline V gene encodes CDR1 SGHNT and CDR2 YYREEE (reference sequence). V lost 3 bases, J lost 7 bases, and 12 bases stayed unmatched. Here the CDR3 reads CASSSRPSGSSIGELFF. DNA for the CDR3: TGTGCCAGCAGCTCCAGGCCTAGCGGGAGTAGTATCGGGGAGCTGTTTTTT.

This clonotype was counted only a few times. CDR3 sequence (DNA): TGTGCCAGCAGTTTCCCCGGGGGCTCGCGAAACACCATATATTTT. This codes for CASSFPGGSRNTIYF. The rearrangement links TRBV12-3 or TRBV12-4 to TRBJ1-3; D perhaps matches TRBD1 (6 bases). The length of the CDR3 is 15 residues. Trimming took off 3 bases at V and 5 bases at J, with 14 bases between the two ends.

The rearrangement joins TRBV6-5 to TRBJ2-3; tentative D call: TRBD2 (5 bases). The V gene lost 4 bases and the J gene lost 4 bases, with 12 bases spanning the gap. There are 14 residues in the CDR3. CDR1 and CDR2 (germline): MNHEY, SVGAGI. CDR3: CASSLEEMADTQYF. The CDR3 region has the DNA TGTGCCAGCAGTTTGGAGGAGATGGCAGATACGCAGTATTTT.

This clonotype has a count of ten or more. The chain is built from TRBV11-2 and TRBJ1-2, with unresolved D. V was shortened by 5 bases and J by 6 bases, with 19 bases between the two germline ends. The CDR3 is 15 residues long. The germline V gene encodes CDR1 SGHAT and CDR2 FQNNGV. CDR3 residues: CASSAPFRRKDGYTF. CDR3 DNA: TGTGCCAGCAGCGCGCCTTTTAGGAGAAAGGATGGCTACACCTTC.

Many counts were recorded for this clonotype. The rearrangement links TRBV12-3 or TRBV12-4 to TRBJ2-2; D might be TRBD1 (6 bases). V was clipped by 6 bases and J by 6 bases, with 11 bases between them. This CDR3 has 13 residues. The CDR3 DNA reads TGTGCCAGCAGGGACAGAAGTGCCGGGGAGCTGTTTTTT. This encodes CASRDRSAGELFF.

The sample holds a few counts of this clonotype. V gene TRBV29-1 combines with J gene TRBJ1-2; 7 nucleotides agree with TRBD1. Germline V gene data show CDR1 as SQVTM and CDR2 as ANQGSEA. Losses at the gene ends were 5 bases for V and 4 bases for J; bases not matched to a gene: 7. The CDR3 is 13 amino acids. The CDR3 sequence is CSVRAGGGYGYTF. The CDR3 DNA is TGCAGCGTTAGGGCAGGGGGTGGCTATGGCTACACCTTC.

Comments on this clonotype: Here the CDR3 omits its conserved ending phenylalanine or tryptophan, so a read error is the likely source. This chain connects TRBV5-1 to TRBJ1-1; D gene uncertain. The germline V gene has CDR1 SGHRS and CDR2 YFSETQ. The CDR3 consists of 16 residues. The V gene lost 3 bases and the J gene lost 1 base, with 16 bases spanning the gap. CDR3 sequence (DNA): TGCGCCAGCAGCTCTCTCAAGACGATTGGGAACACTGAAGCTTTCCTT. Translated, it gives CASSSLKTIGNTEAFL.

At least ten counts were recorded for this clonotype. The V gene is TRBV6-5, the J gene TRBJ1-2; 10 bases map to TRBD1. Germline assignment: CDR1 MNHEY and CDR2 SVGAGI. Trimming removed 9 bases from V and 4 bases from J; junction bases left unmatched: 11. This CDR3 is 15 amino acids long. CDR3 nucleotide sequence: TGTGCCAGTTTCTCCCGGGACAGGGGCGCCTATGGCTACACCTTC. Its protein is CASFSRDRGAYGYTF.

In its sample, this clonotype was seen many times. This chain uses TRBV20-1 with TRBJ2-7; TRBD2 matches 9 bases. Germline trimming cut 3 bases from V and 3 bases from J; bases unmatched to any gene: 6. Germline V gene lookup returns CDR1 DFQATT and CDR2 SNEGSKA (reference sequence). This CDR3 comprises 14 residues. The CDR3 region is CSARSWREGYEQYF. CDR3 in DNA: TGCAGTGCTAGGTCCTGGCGGGAGGGCTACGAGCAGTACTTC.

This clonotype was detected many times. This chain joins TRBV7-9 and TRBJ2-5, with D hard to call. The CDR3 consists of 14 residues. V was clipped by 3 bases and J by 1 base, with 9 bases between them. Germline-derived CDR1 and CDR2 are SEHNR and FQNEAQ (reference sequence). The CDR3 coding sequence is TGTGCCAGCAGCTTGGCAGGAACCCAAGAGACCCAGTACTTC. It yields the protein CASSLAGTQETQYF.